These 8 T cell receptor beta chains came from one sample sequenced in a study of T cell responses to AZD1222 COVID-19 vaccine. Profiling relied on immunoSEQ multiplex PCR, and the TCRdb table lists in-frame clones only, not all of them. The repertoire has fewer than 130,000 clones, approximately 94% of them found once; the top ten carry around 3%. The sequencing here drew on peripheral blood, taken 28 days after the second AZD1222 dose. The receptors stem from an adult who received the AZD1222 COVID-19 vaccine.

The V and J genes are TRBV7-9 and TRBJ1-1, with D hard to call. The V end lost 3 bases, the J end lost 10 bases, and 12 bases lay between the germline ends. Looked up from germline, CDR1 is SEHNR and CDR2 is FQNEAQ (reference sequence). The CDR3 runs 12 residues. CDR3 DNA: TGTGCCAGCAGCTTCTCCCCTGATCGAGCTTTCTTT. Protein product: CASSFSPDRAFF.

Here the CDR3 DNA reads TGCGCCAGCAGCCTTTCAGGGGAGAATGGCTACACCTTC. This gives the protein CASSLSGENGYTF. The V gene is TRBV5-1, the J gene TRBJ1-2, with a weak D call TRBD1 (6 bases). Trimming removed 4 bases at V and 6 bases at J, with 13 bases between. The CDR3 loop spans 13 amino acids. CDR1 and CDR2 (germline): SGHRS, YFSETQ.

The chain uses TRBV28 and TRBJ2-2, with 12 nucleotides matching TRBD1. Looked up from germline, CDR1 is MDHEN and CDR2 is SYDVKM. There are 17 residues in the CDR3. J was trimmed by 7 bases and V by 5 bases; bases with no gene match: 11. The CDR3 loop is CASSPNRDRGLSGELFF. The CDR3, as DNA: TGTGCCAGCAGTCCAAACCGGGACAGGGGGCTAAGCGGGGAGCTGTTTTTT. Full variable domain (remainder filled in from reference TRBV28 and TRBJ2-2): DVKVTQSSRYLVKRTGEKVFLECVQDMDHENMFWYRQDPGLGLRLIYFSYDVKMKEKGDIPEGYSVSREKKERFSLILESASTNQTSMYLCASSPNRDRGLSGELFFGEGSRLTVL.

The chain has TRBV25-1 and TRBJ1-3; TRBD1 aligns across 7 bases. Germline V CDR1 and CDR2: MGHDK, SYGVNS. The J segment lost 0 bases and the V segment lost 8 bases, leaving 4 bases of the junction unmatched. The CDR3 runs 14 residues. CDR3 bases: TGTGCCAGCGGTAAGGGGGCCTCTGGAAACACCATATATTTT. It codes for CASGKGASGNTIYF.

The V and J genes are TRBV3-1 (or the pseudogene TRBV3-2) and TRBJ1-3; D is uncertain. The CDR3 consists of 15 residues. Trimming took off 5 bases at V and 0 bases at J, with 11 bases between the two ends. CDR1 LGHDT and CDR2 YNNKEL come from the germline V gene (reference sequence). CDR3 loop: CASSLMTVSGNTIYF. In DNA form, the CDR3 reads TGTGCCAGCAGCTTGATGACGGTCTCTGGAAACACCATATATTTT.

The CDR3 DNA reads TGTGCCAGCAGCTTGCGGCAGCCAAACACAGATACGCAGTATTTT. Translated, it gives CASSLRQPNTDTQYF. This chain connects TRBV7-8 to TRBJ2-3; D remains ambiguous. The germline gives CDR1 SGHVS, CDR2 FQNEAQ. Trimming shortened V by 3 bases and J by 2 bases, and 12 bases separated the two germline ends. CDR3 length equals 15 residues.

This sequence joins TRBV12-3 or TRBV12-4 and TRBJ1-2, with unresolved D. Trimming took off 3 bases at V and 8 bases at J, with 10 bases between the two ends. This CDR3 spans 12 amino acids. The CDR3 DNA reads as TGTGCCAGCAGTTTCCAGACCCGAGGCTACACCTTC. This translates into CASSFQTRGYTF.

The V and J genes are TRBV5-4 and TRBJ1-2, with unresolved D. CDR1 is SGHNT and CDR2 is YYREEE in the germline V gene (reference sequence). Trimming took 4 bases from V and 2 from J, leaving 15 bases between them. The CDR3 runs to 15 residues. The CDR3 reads CASSHNVGLNYGYTF. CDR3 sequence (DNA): TGTGCCAGCAGCCACAACGTGGGGTTGAACTATGGCTACACCTTC.